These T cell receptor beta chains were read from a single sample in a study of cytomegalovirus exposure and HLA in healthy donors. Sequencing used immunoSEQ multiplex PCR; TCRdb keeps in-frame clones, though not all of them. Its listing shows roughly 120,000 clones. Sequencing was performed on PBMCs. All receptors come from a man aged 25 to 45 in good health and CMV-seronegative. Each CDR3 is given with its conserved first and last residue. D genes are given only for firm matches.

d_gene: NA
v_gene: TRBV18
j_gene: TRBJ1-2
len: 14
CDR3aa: CASSPSAGNYGYTF
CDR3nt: TGTGCCAGCTCACCAAGCGCGGGAAACTATGGCTACACCTTC

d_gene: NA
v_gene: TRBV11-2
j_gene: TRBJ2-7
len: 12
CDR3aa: CASSSGPLEQYF
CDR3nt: TGTGCCAGCAGTTCAGGGCCCCTCGAGCAGTACTTC

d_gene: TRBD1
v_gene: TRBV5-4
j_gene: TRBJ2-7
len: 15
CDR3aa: CASRPDRGEPYEQYF
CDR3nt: TGTGCCAGCAGACCAGACAGGGGAGAACCCTACGAGCAGTACTTC

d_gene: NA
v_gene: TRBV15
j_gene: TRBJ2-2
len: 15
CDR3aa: CATSSYSGETGELFF
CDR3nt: TGTGCCACCAGCAGCTACTCAGGGGAAACCGGGGAGCTGTTTTTT

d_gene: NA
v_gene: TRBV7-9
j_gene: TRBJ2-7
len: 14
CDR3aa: CASSPGTGAYEQYF
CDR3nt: TGTGCCAGCAGCCCCGGGACGGGAGCTTACGAGCAGTACTTC

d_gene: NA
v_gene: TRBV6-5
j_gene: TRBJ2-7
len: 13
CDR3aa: CASSRTDSYEQYF
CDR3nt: TGTGCCAGCAGTCGTACTGATTCCTACGAGCAGTACTTC

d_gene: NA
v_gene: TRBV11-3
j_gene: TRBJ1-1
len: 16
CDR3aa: CASSLGRGRVNTEAFF
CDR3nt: TGTGCCAGCAGCTTAGGACGGGGGAGGGTAAACACTGAAGCTTTCTTT

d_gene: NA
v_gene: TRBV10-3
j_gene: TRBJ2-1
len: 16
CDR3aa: CAISEFQGGFYNEQFF
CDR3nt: TGTGCCATCAGTGAGTTCCAGGGGGGCTTCTACAATGAGCAGTTCTTC

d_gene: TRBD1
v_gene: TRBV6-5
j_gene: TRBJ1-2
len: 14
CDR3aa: CASSNRDRSLWYTF
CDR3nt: TGTGCCAGCAGTAATCGGGACAGGAGCTTGTGGTACACCTTC

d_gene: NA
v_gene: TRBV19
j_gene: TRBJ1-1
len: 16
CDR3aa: CASTPPTGQMNTEAFF
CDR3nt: TGTGCCAGTACCCCCCCAACAGGACAGATGAACACTGAAGCTTTCTTT

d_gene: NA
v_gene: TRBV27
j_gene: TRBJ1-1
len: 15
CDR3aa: CASSPRGGVNTEAFF
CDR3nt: TGTGCCAGCAGTCCCCGCGGAGGGGTGAACACTGAAGCTTTCTTT

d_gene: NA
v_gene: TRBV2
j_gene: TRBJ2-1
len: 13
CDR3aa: CASALLEYNEQFF
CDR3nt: TGTGCCAGCGCACTCCTGGAGTACAATGAGCAGTTCTTC

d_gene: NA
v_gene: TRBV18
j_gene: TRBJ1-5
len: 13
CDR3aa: CASSPGENQPQHF
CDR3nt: TGTGCCAGCTCTCCCGGGGAGAATCAGCCCCAGCATTTT

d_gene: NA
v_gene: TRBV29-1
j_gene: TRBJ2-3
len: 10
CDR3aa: CSGGRDTQYF
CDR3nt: TGCAGCGGAGGGCGAGATACGCAGTATTTT

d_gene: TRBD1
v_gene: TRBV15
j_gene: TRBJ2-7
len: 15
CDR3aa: CATSRDTGVIAEQYF
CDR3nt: TGTGCCACCAGCAGAGACACAGGGGTGATTGCCGAGCAGTACTTC

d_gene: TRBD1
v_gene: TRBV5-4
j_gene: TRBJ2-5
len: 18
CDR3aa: CASSLGWDSGLYQETQYF
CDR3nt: TGTGCCAGCAGCTTGGGCTGGGACAGCGGACTTTACCAAGAGACCCAGTACTTC

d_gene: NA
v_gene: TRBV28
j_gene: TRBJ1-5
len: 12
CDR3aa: CASITSGQPQHF
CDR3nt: TGTGCCAGCATTACCTCGGGGCAGCCCCAGCATTTT

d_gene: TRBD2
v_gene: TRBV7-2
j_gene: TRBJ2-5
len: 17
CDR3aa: CASSPPGLAGGVETQYF
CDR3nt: TGTGCCAGCAGCCCGCCGGGACTAGCGGGGGGGGTGGAGACCCAGTACTTC

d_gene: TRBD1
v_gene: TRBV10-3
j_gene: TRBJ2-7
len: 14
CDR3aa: CAISLTGGSYEQYF
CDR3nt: TGTGCCATCAGTTTAACAGGGGGCTCCTACGAGCAGTACTTC

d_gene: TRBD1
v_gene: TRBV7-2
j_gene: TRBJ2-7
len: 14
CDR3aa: CASSYRTGGDEQYF
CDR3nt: TGTGCCAGCAGCTACAGGACAGGGGGCGACGAGCAGTACTTC

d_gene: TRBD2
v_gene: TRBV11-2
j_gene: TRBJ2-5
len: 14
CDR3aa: CASSYSGGGETQYF
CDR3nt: TGTGCCAGCAGCTACTCCGGCGGGGGAGAGACCCAGTACTTC

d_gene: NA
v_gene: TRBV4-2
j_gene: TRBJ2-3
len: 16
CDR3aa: CASSQRTQLSTDTQYF
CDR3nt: TGTGCCAGCAGCCAACGGACTCAGCTTAGCACAGATACGCAGTATTTT

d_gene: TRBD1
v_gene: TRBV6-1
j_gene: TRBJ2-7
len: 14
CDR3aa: CASSHDRASYEQYF
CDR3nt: TGTGCCAGCAGTCACGACAGGGCCTCCTACGAGCAGTACTTC

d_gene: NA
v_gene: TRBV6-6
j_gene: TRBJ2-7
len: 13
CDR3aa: CASRQGNPYEQYF
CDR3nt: TGTGCCAGCAGGCAGGGGAACCCCTACGAGCAGTACTTC

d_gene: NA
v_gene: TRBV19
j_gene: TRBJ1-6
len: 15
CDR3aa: CASSIQGVGNSPLHF
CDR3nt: TGTGCCAGTAGTATCCAGGGTGTTGGTAATTCACCCCTCCACTTT

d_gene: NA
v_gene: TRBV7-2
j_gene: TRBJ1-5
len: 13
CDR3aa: CASSPLENLPQHF
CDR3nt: TGTGCCAGCAGCCCGCTTGAAAACCTACCCCAGCATTTT

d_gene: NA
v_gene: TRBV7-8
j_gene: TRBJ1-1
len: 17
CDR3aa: CASSPGQYIYLSTEAFF
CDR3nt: TGTGCCAGCAGTCCCGGACAGTACATATACTTAAGCACTGAAGCTTTCTTT